These T cell receptor beta chains were read from a single sample in a study of cytomegalovirus exposure and HLA in healthy donors. Profiling relied on immunoSEQ multiplex PCR, and the TCRdb table lists in-frame clones only, not all of them. The table lists more than 100,000 clones, around 60% of them singletons. The source material was PBMCs. The source of these receptors is a woman in her 50s in good health and CMV-seronegative. CDR3s include the opening cysteine and the closing phenylalanine or tryptophan. Fields, in order: V gene, J gene, CDR3 protein.

v_gene: TRBV28; j_gene: TRBJ2-3; CDR3aa: CASSWDTTDTQYF
v_gene: TRBV11-2; j_gene: TRBJ1-1; CDR3aa: CASQDRFGNTEAFF
v_gene: TRBV6-6; j_gene: TRBJ1-5; CDR3aa: CASTVGQFRPQHF
v_gene: TRBV7-7; j_gene: TRBJ2-3; CDR3aa: CASSLGTSVADTQYF
v_gene: TRBV5-6; j_gene: TRBJ1-2; CDR3aa: CASRGRTTNINYGYTF
v_gene: TRBV10-1; j_gene: TRBJ1-2; CDR3aa: CASSETGNLDGYTF
v_gene: TRBV28; j_gene: TRBJ2-3; CDR3aa: CASTRGGRTDTQYF
v_gene: TRBV5-4; j_gene: TRBJ2-5; CDR3aa: CASSQSSGSRETQYF
v_gene: TRBV11-1; j_gene: TRBJ2-5; CDR3aa: CASSLTSGSLPPQETQYF
v_gene: TRBV6-6; j_gene: TRBJ1-4; CDR3aa: CASRDDRGLTNEKLFF
v_gene: TRBV18; j_gene: TRBJ2-1; CDR3aa: CASSLLAGGYSSYNEQFF
v_gene: TRBV28; j_gene: TRBJ1-5; CDR3aa: CASSLRDFEFGQPQHF
v_gene: TRBV7-3; j_gene: TRBJ2-7; CDR3aa: CASSRDYQYEQYF
v_gene: TRBV5-1; j_gene: TRBJ1-6; CDR3aa: CASHEGDYNDSPLHF
v_gene: TRBV4-3; j_gene: TRBJ2-2; CDR3aa: CASSQVPGRVLFF
v_gene: TRBV28; j_gene: TRBJ2-1; CDR3aa: CASSFGTNEQFF
v_gene: TRBV5-6; j_gene: -; CDR3aa: CASRLGPNYEQYF
v_gene: TRBV7-3; j_gene: TRBJ2-1; CDR3aa: CAEGLAGVLSSYNEQFF
v_gene: TRBV28; j_gene: TRBJ1-4; CDR3aa: CATLDSTEEKLFF
v_gene: TRBV4-2; j_gene: TRBJ2-1; CDR3aa: CASSQALAGGYNEQFF
v_gene: TRBV5-6; j_gene: TRBJ2-3; CDR3aa: CASSFPSGSTDTQYF
v_gene: TRBV10-3; j_gene: TRBJ2-1; CDR3aa: CAISEQGYNEQFF
v_gene: TRBV7-3; j_gene: TRBJ2-3; CDR3aa: CASSVGTSEITDTQYF
v_gene: TRBV6-6; j_gene: TRBJ1-2; CDR3aa: CASSPRDRGGSYGYTF
v_gene: TRBV19; j_gene: TRBJ2-5; CDR3aa: CASSTGLARQETQYF
v_gene: TRBV7-9; j_gene: TRBJ2-5; CDR3aa: CASSSQGTGRYETQYF
v_gene: TRBV6-5; j_gene: TRBJ2-3; CDR3aa: CASSYSGVHDTQYF
v_gene: TRBV7-8; j_gene: TRBJ1-5; CDR3aa: CASSPWTGYSNQPQHF
v_gene: TRBV5-1; j_gene: TRBJ2-1; CDR3aa: CASSFTGAENEQFF
v_gene: TRBV19; j_gene: TRBJ2-7; CDR3aa: CASSSQLAGGINYEQYF
v_gene: TRBV5-4; j_gene: TRBJ2-4; CDR3aa: CASSTNSRENIQYF
v_gene: TRBV10-2; j_gene: TRBJ1-1; CDR3aa: CASRGQGMNTEAFF
v_gene: TRBV5-4; j_gene: TRBJ2-2; CDR3aa: CASSWPGGGPGELFF
v_gene: TRBV29-1; j_gene: TRBJ1-1; CDR3aa: CSVGKGATEAFF
v_gene: TRBV13; j_gene: TRBJ2-1; CDR3aa: CASNSDRGAYNEQFF
v_gene: TRBV7-2; j_gene: TRBJ2-5; CDR3aa: CASSIWTENQETQYF
v_gene: TRBV7-2; j_gene: TRBJ2-5; CDR3aa: CASRTSGGAETQYF
v_gene: TRBV5-1; j_gene: TRBJ1-2; CDR3aa: CASSSGTGGASYGYTF
v_gene: TRBV5-4; j_gene: TRBJ1-2; CDR3aa: CASSQGQVEDGYTF